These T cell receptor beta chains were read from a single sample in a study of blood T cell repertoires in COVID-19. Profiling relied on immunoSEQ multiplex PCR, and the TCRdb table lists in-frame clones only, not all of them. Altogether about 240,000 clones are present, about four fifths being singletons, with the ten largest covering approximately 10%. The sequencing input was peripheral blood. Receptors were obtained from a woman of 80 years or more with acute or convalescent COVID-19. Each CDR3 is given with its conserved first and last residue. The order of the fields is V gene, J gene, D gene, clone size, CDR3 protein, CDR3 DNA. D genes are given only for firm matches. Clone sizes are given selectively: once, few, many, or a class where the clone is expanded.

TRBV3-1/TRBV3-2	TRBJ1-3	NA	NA	CASSPLGGNRNTIYF	TGTGCCAGCAGCCCCCTAGGAGGGAACAGAAACACCATATATTTT
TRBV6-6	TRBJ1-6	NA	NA	CASSSIEASKASPLHF	TGTGCCAGCAGTTCCATCGAGGCATCCAAGGCCTCACCCCTCCACTTT
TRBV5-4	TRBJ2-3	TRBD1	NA	CASSLEGAVSTDTQYF	TGTGCCAGCAGCTTGGAGGGGGCAGTTAGCACAGATACGCAGTATTTT
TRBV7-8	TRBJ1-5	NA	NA	CASSPGVWGSYYSNQPQHF	TGTGCCAGCAGCCCAGGGGTTTGGGGGAGTTATTATAGCAATCAGCCCCAGCATTTT
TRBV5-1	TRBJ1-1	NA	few	CASTLGGEGTEAFF	TGCGCCAGTACCCTAGGGGGTGAGGGCACTGAAGCTTTCTTT
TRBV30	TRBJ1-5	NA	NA	CAWRTTGYSNQPQHF	TGTGCCTGGAGGACGACAGGCTATAGCAATCAGCCCCAGCATTTT
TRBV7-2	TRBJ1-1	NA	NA	CASSGVTGNTEAFF	TGTGCCAGCAGCGGTGTGACAGGGAACACTGAAGCTTTCTTT
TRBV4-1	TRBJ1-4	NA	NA	CASSQVWPPRTNEKLFF	TGCGCCAGCAGCCAAGTTTGGCCTCCCCGTACTAATGAAAAACTGTTTTTT
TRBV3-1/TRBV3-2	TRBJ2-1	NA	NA	CASSQQIYNEQFF	TGTGCCAGCAGCCAACAGATTTACAATGAGCAGTTCTTC
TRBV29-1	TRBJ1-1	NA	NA	CSVERVTNTEAFF	TGCAGCGTTGAGCGGGTAACCAACACTGAAGCTTTCTTT
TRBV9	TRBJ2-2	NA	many	CASSTGQTNTGELFF	TGTGCCAGCAGCACCGGACAGACGAACACCGGGGAGCTGTTTTTT
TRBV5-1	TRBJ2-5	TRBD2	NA	CASGLLLSGGEGETQYF	TGCGCCAGCGGTCTCCTCCTCAGCGGGGGAGAGGGAGAGACCCAGTACTTC
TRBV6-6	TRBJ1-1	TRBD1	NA	CASSYPTGTGEAFF	TGTGCCAGCAGTTACCCGACCGGGACAGGCGAAGCTTTCTTT
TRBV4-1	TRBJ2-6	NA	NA	CASRTGLGSGANVLTF	TGCGCCAGCCGTACAGGGCTAGGCTCTGGGGCCAACGTCCTGACTTTC
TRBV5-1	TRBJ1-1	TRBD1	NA	CASSPSGTGGRAAFF	TGCGCCAGCAGCCCATCCGGGACAGGGGGCCGAGCGGCTTTCTTT
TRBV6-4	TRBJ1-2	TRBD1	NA	CASRPGQGAYGYTF	TGTGCCAGCAGGCCCGGACAGGGCGCATATGGCTACACCTTC
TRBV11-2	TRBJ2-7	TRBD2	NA	CASSSGLAGVEQYF	TGTGCCAGCAGCTCGGGACTAGCGGGGGTCGAGCAGTACTTC
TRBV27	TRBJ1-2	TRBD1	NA	CASGTWDRGGYTF	TGTGCCAGCGGAACCTGGGACAGGGGAGGGTACACCTTC
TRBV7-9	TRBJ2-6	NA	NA	CASSLQATGANVLTF	TGTGCCAGCAGCCTACAGGCTACTGGGGCCAACGTCCTGACTTTC
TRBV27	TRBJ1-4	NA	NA	CASSSWGGNEKLFF	TGTGCCAGCAGTTCTTGGGGGGGAAACGAAAAACTGTTTTTT
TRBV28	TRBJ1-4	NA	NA	CASSRTVRGGEKLFF	TGTGCCAGCAGCCGCACAGTCCGAGGAGGTGAAAAACTGTTTTTT
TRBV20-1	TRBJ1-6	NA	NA	CSASRGGRNSPLHF	TGCAGTGCCAGTCGGGGGGGGCGGAATTCACCCCTCCACTTT
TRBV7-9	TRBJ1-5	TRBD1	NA	CASSLGGTGGFQPQHF	TGTGCCAGCAGCTTGGGCGGGACAGGGGGCTTTCAGCCCCAGCATTTT
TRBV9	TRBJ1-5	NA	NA	CASNPGGGSNQPQHF	TGTGCCAGCAACCCGGGGGGGGGCAGCAATCAGCCCCAGCATTTT
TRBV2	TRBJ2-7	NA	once	CASSGARVSEQYF	TGTGCCAGCAGTGGGGCGAGGGTAAGCGAGCAGTACTTC
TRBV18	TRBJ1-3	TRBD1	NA	CASSPGQGRGNTIYF	TGTGCCAGCTCACCAGGACAGGGGCGAGGAAACACCATATATTTT
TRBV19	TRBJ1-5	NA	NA	CASSLQGVPSQPQHF	TGTGCCAGTAGTCTACAGGGAGTTCCCAGTCAGCCCCAGCATTTT
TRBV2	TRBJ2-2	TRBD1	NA	CASTMDRANTGELFF	TGTGCCAGCACGATGGACAGGGCGAACACCGGGGAGCTGTTTTTT
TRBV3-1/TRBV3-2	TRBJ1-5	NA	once	CASTNGGVAGQPQHF	TGTGCCAGCACTAATGGGGGGGTAGCAGGACAGCCCCAGCATTTT
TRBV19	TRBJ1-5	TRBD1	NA	CASSDTGASNQPQHF	TGTGCCAGTAGTGACACAGGGGCTTCCAATCAGCCCCAGCATTTT
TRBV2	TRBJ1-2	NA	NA	CASSEAAGNYGYTF	TGTGCCAGCAGTGAGGCGGCGGGAAACTATGGCTACACCTTC
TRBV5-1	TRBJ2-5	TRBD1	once	CASSGGQGAWETQYF	TGCGCCAGCAGCGGGGGACAGGGGGCCTGGGAGACCCAGTACTTC
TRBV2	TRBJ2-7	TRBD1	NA	CASNVGDWTGFPEPYEQYF	TGTGCCAGCAATGTAGGTGACTGGACAGGGTTCCCAGAACCCTACGAGCAGTACTTC
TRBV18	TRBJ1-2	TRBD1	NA	CASSPTGLNGYTF	TGTGCCAGCTCCCCGACAGGGTTAAATGGCTACACCTTC
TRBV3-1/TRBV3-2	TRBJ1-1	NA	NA	CASSQGGAVAFF	TGTGCCAGCAGCCAGGGGGGGGCGGTTGCTTTCTTT
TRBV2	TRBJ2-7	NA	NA	CASSRGTYEQYF	TGTGCCAGCAGTCGAGGGACCTACGAGCAGTACTTC
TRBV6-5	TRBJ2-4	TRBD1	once	CASSLQGGVDIQYF	TGTGCCAGCAGTCTACAGGGGGGAGTTGACATTCAGTACTTC
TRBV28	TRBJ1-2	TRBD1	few	CASRPQGGSYGYTF	TGTGCCAGCAGGCCACAGGGGGGGAGCTATGGCTACACCTTC
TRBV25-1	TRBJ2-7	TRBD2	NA	CASSGGAGGRVYEQYF	TGTGCCAGCAGTGGAGGAGCGGGGGGTCGAGTTTACGAGCAGTACTTC
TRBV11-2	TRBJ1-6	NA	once	CASSLTRAPNSPLHF	TGTGCCAGCAGCTTAACCAGGGCCCCTAATTCACCCCTCCACTTT
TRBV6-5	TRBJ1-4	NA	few	CASSAGATNEKLFF	TGTGCTTCGTCGGCCGGGGCAACTAATGAAAAACTGTTTTTT
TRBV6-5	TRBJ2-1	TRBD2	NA	CASSYGLAGVEQFF	TGTGCCAGCAGTTACGGACTAGCGGGGGTTGAGCAGTTCTTC
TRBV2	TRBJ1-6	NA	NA	CASSEAEHYNSPLHF	TGTGCCAGCAGTGAAGCAGAACACTATAATTCACCCCTCCACTTT
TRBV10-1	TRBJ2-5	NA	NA	CASSPAVGTQYF	TGCGCCAGCAGCCCCGCGGTCGGGACCCAGTACTTC
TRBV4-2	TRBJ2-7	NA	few	CASSPQGGFYEQYF	TGTGCCAGCAGCCCCCAGGGAGGTTTCTACGAGCAGTACTTC
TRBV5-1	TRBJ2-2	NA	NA	CASSSNPEGNTGELFF	TGCGCCAGCAGCTCAAACCCGGAGGGGAACACCGGGGAGCTGTTTTTT